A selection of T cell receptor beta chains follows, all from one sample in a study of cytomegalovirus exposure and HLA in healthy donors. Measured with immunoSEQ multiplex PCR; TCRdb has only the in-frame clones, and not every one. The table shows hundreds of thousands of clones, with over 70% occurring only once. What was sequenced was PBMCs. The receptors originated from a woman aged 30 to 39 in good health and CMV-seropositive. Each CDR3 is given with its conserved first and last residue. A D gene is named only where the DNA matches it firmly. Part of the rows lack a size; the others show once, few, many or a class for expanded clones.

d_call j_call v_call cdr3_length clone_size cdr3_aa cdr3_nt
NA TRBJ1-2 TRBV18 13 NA CASSPPARDGYTF TGTGCCAGCTCACCACCGGCGCGGGACGGCTACACCTTC
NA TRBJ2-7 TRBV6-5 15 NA CASSYSPGSTYEQYF TGTGCCAGTAGTTACTCGCCAGGCTCCACCTACGAGCAGTACTTC
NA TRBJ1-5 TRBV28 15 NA CASSRTGDSNQPQHF TGTGCCAGCTCCAGAACCGGGGATAGCAATCAGCCCCAGCATTTT
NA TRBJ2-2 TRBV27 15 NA CASNRGRWDAGELFF TGTGCCAGCAACCGGGGCAGGTGGGACGCCGGGGAGCTGTTTTTT
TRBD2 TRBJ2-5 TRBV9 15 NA CASSVGLAGRETQYF TGTGCCAGCAGCGTAGGGCTAGCGGGACGTGAGACCCAGTACTTC
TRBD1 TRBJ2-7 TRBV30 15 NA CAWTIGTGSSYEQYF TGTGCCTGGACTATCGGGACAGGGAGCTCCTACGAGCAGTACTTC
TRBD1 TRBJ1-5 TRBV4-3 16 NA CASSQEHRGLDQPQHF TGCGCCAGCAGCCAGGAACACAGGGGGCTTGACCAGCCCCAGCATTTT
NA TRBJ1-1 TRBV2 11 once CASDEGTEAFF TGTGCCAGCGACGAAGGCACTGAAGCTTTCTTT
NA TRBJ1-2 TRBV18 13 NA CASSPDRVYGYTF TGTGCCAGCTCCCCGGACAGAGTCTATGGCTACACCTTC
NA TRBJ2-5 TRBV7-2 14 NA CASSYGGYQETQYF TGTGCCAGCAGCTACGGGGGTTACCAAGAGACCCAGTACTTC
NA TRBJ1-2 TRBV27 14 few CASSLSTANYGYTF TGTGCCAGCAGTTTATCCACAGCCAACTATGGCTACACCTTC
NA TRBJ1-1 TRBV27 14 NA CASGRVGVLAEAFF TGTGCCAGCGGTCGGGTCGGGGTTCTCGCTGAAGCTTTCTTT
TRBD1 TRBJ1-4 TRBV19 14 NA CASRTGTSNEKLFF TGTGCCAGTAGGACAGGGACGTCTAATGAAAAACTGTTTTTT
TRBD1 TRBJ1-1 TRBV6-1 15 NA CASRRQGGMNTEAFF TGTGCCAGCAGAAGACAGGGCGGCATGAACACTGAAGCTTTCTTT
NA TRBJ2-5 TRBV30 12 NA CAWAMGQETQYF TGTGCCTGGGCAATGGGACAAGAGACCCAGTACTTC
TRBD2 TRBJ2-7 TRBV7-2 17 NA CASSLAASSGSSYEQYF TGTGCCAGCAGCTTAGCAGCCTCGAGCGGGAGCTCCTACGAGCAGTACTTC
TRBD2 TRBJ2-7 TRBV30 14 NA CAWNRLAGATEQYF TGTGCCTGGAACCGACTAGCGGGGGCTACGGAGCAGTACTTC
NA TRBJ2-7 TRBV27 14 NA CASSLQGLSYEQYF TGTGCCAGCAGTTTACAGGGCCTCTCCTACGAGCAGTACTTC
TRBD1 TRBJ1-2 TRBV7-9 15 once CASSSPRQGAAGYTF TGTGCCAGCAGCTCACCCCGACAGGGGGCCGCTGGCTACACCTTC
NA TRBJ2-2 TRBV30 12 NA CAWGRGVRELFF TGTGCCTGGGGCCGGGGTGTACGGGAGCTGTTTTTT
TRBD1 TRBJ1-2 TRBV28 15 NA CASSLRAGGVYGYTF TGTGCCAGCAGTTTAAGGGCAGGGGGTGTCTATGGCTACACCTTC
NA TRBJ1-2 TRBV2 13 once CASSAKTYYGYTF TGTGCCAGCAGTGCCAAAACTTACTATGGCTACACCTTC
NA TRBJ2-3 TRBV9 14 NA CASSGTDYTDTQYF TGTGCCAGCAGCGGGACAGATTACACAGATACGCAGTATTTT
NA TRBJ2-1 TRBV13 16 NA CASSSPGLQVEHEQFF TGTGCCAGCAGCTCGCCGGGACTTCAGGTTGAGCATGAGCAGTTCTTC
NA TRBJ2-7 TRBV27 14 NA CASSPRTGTFEQYF TGTGCCAGCAGTCCGAGGACGGGGACGTTCGAGCAGTACTTC
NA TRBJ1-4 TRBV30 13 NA CACMPGYNEKLFF TGTGCCTGTATGCCCGGATATAATGAAAAACTGTTTTTT
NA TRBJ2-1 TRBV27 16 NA CASSASGGATYNEQFF TGTGCCAGCAGCGCGAGTGGTGGGGCCACCTACAATGAGCAGTTCTTC
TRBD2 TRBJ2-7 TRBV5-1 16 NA CASSLIAGGRIDEQYF TGCGCCAGCAGCTTGATAGCGGGAGGTCGGATTGACGAGCAGTACTTC
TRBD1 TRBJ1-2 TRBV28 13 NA CASSWGTVYGYTF TGTGCCAGCAGCTGGGGGACAGTTTATGGCTACACCTTC
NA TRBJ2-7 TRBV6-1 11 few CASRNYHEQYF TGTGCCAGCAGGAATTACCACGAGCAGTACTTC
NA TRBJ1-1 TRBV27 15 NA CASSLSPTEGAEAFF TGTGCCAGCAGTTTATCCCCCACCGAGGGCGCTGAAGCTTTCTTT
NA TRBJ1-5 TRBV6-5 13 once CASSLDSNQPQHF TGTGCCAGCAGCCTAGATAGCAATCAGCCCCAGCATTTT
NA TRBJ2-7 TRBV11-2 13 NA CASSLDLVNEQYF TGTGCCAGCAGCTTAGATCTCGTGAACGAGCAGTACTTC
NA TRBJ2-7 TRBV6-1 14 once CASSQGGSHYEQYF TGTGCCAGCAGCCAAGGCGGGTCCCACTACGAGCAGTACTTC
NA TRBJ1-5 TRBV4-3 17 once CASSQDAAGKGRGPQHF TGCGCCAGCAGCCAAGATGCGGCAGGGAAAGGACGCGGTCCCCAGCATTTT
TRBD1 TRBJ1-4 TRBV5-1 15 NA CASSLVRGTGEKLFF TGCGCCAGCAGCTTGGTCAGGGGGACGGGTGAAAAACTGTTTTTT
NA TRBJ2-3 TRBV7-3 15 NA CASSLNVGDIPQQYF TGTGCCAGCAGCTTAAATGTGGGGGACATCCCCCAGCAGTATTTT
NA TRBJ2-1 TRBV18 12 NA CASSLLGNEQFF TGTGCCAGCTCACTCCTAGGGAATGAGCAGTTCTTC
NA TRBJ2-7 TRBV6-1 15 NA CASSEFLAASYEQYF TGTGCCAGCAGTGAGTTTTTGGCAGCGTCCTACGAGCAGTACTTC
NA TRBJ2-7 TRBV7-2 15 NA CASSLAGTPGGEQYF TGTGCCAGCAGCTTAGCTGGGACCCCCGGTGGCGAGCAGTACTTC
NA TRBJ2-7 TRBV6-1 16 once CASSDEGQASSYEQYF TGTGCCAGCAGTGATGAAGGCCAAGCCAGCTCCTACGAGCAGTACTTC
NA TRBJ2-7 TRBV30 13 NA CAWSVQRSREQYF TGTGCCTGGAGTGTACAGAGGTCGCGCGAGCAGTACTTC
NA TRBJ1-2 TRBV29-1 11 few CSVGSRAGYTF TGCAGCGTTGGTTCGCGTGCTGGCTACACCTTC
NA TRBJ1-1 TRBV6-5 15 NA CASSYMDVGNTEAFF TGTGCCAGCAGTTACATGGACGTGGGGAACACTGAAGCTTTCTTT
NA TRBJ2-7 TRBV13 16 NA CASSSLQKGGGYEQYF TGTGCCAGCAGCTCTCTTCAGAAGGGAGGAGGGTACGAGCAGTACTTC
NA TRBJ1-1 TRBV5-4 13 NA CASRREGGTEAFF TGTGCCAGCAGGCGAGAGGGGGGCACTGAAGCTTTCTTT
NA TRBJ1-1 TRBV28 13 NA CASSFRKNTEAFF TGTGCCAGCAGTTTTCGTAAGAACACTGAAGCTTTCTTT
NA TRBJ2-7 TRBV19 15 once CASSIGLGQVYEQYF TGTGCCAGTAGTATAGGTTTAGGACAAGTATACGAGCAGTACTTC
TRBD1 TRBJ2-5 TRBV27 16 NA CASSSPTGTGIETQYF TGTGCCAGCAGTTCACCGACAGGGACGGGTATAGAGACCCAGTACTTC
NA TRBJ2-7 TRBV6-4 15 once CASSDCDRRIYEQYF TGTGCCAGCAGTGACTGTGACAGGCGGATTTACGAGCAGTACTTC
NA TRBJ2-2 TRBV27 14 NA CASSLMANTGELFF TGTGCCAGCAGTTTGATGGCTAACACCGGGGAGCTGTTTTTT
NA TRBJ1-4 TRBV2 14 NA CASTPGPASEKLFF TGTGCCAGCACCCCGGGACCCGCCTCCGAAAAACTGTTTTTT
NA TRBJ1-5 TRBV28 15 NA CASSPDPYSNQPQHF TGTGCCAGCAGTCCGGACCCTTATAGCAATCAGCCCCAGCATTTT
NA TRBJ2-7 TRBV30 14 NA CAWSVYTDSTEQYF TGTGCCTGGAGTGTATATACAGATTCTACGGAGCAGTACTTC